Listed below are T cell receptor beta chains from one sample, sequenced in a study of blood T cell repertoires in COVID-19. Generated by immunoSEQ multiplex PCR, the TCRdb table keeps only in-frame clones and is missing some. The sample has a few hundred thousand clones; approximately 80% are singletons. The sample consisted of peripheral blood. These TCRs come from a woman of 80 years or more with acute or convalescent COVID-19. CDR3s include the opening cysteine and the closing phenylalanine or tryptophan. A D gene is named only where the DNA matches it firmly. Expanded clones get a size class; other rows say once, few or many, or leave the size out.

V gene,J gene,clone size,D gene,CDR3 protein,CDR3 DNA
TRBV11-1,TRBJ1-2,few,-,CASSLNGDGYTF,TGTGCCAGCAGCTTAAACGGGGATGGCTACACCTTC
TRBV27,TRBJ2-7,-,TRBD1,CASSWDRWNGEQYF,TGTGCCAGCAGCTGGGACAGGTGGAACGGGGAGCAGTACTTC
TRBV21-1,TRBJ1-5,-,-,CASRLTGGEGEPQHF,TGTGCCAGCAGGTTGACAGGGGGCGAGGGGGAGCCCCAGCATTTT
TRBV18,TRBJ2-7,-,-,CASSLTLESSYEQYF,TGTGCCAGCTCGCTCACCCTGGAGAGCTCCTACGAGCAGTACTTC
TRBV19,TRBJ1-4,-,-,CASSLPRQKLFF,TGTGCCAGTAGCCTTCCGCGGCAAAAACTGTTTTTT
TRBV9,TRBJ2-1,few,TRBD2,CASSLTGTNPPGHEQFF,TGTGCCAGCAGCCTGACCGGGACTAACCCCCCGGGGCATGAGCAGTTCTTC
TRBV14,TRBJ1-2,-,-,CASSQDPGVHGYTF,TGTGCCAGCAGCCAAGATCCCGGGGTCCATGGCTACACCTTC
TRBV5-1,TRBJ1-4,-,TRBD1,CASSTQGTGSTNEKLFF,TGCGCCAGCAGTACACAGGGGACGGGTTCAACTAATGAAAAACTGTTTTTT
TRBV6-6,TRBJ2-3,-,-,CASSLGESTDTQYF,TGTGCCAGCAGTCTCGGGGAAAGCACAGATACGCAGTATTTT
TRBV18,TRBJ1-6,-,-,CASSRPGFRNSPLHF,TGTGCCAGCTCAAGACCGGGGTTCCGGAATTCACCCCTCCACTTT
TRBV11-3,TRBJ2-6,-,-,CASSSPGLQIGANVLTF,TGTGCCAGCAGCAGCCCGGGACTCCAAATAGGGGCCAACGTCCTGACTTTC
TRBV7-3,TRBJ2-1,-,-,CASSSVRGTNEQFF,TGTGCCAGCAGCTCAGTCCGGGGGACGAATGAGCAGTTCTTC
TRBV24-1,TRBJ1-2,-,TRBD1,CATSDGTGGLFGYTF,TGTGCCACCAGTGATGGGACAGGGGGCTTGTTTGGCTACACCTTC